This T cell receptor beta chain was identified in a study of T-cell reconstitution after alpha-beta-depleted transplantation in children. On this clonotype: The antigen remains unidentified.

Preparing the TCRbeta library involved the use of unique molecular identifiers. TCRdb recomputed calls from the PCR reads with MiXCR, one row per CDR3 protein. The sample has tens of thousands of distinct CDR3 sequences, 15% to 20% seen once. Points from the study as a whole: Reported findings indicate that, about two months after transplant, alpha-beta T cells came from several hundred expanded clones, which were derived from non-depleted graft cells.

The receptor was isolated from a male patient between 2 and 9 years old who had a stem cell transplant for acute lymphoblastic leukemia, so the T cells may come from the graft donor. This specimen consisted of PBMCs, mostly from graft donor cells, obtained 360 days after TCRalphabeta/CD19-depleted stem cell transplant.

The CDR3 DNA follows: TGTGCCAGCAGTGCGCTCCACTTAGACTCAGGGAGGGGGCAGCAGTACTTC. This encodes CASSALHLDSGRGQQYF. The rearrangement uses TRBV2 and TRBJ2-7; D assignment may be TRBD1 or TRBD2 (7 bases each). This CDR3 is built from 17 residues. CDR1 and CDR2 (germline): SNHLY, FYNNEI. The V end was cut by 4 bases, the J end by 8 bases, with 27 bases between.